This section outlines one T cell receptor (beta chain) sequence together with its context. Trimming removed 3 bases at V and 3 bases at J, with 21 bases between. Germline assignment: CDR1 MNHEY and CDR2 SMNVEV (reference sequence). CDR3 length: 17 amino acids. This sample stems from a study of memory CD4+ T cells and cytomegalovirus serostatus. Study at large: Donors were healthy Belgian adults, several CMV seropositive and fewer than 30 seronegative.

The sort gate was single viable CD3+CD4+CD8-CD45RO+ cells for memory CD4+ T cells. Produced via immunoSEQ multiplex PCR; TCRdb's table is partial and in-frame only. The data contain 40,000 to 55,000 clones, over 65% of them singletons. Sequenced input: memory CD4+ T cells from blood. The sequence was collected from an adult in good health and CMV-seronegative. The chain couples TRBV27 to TRBJ2-7; D call uncertain. This chain's CDR3 is CASSLRKHQVSLYEQYF. CDR3 coding DNA: TGTGCCAGCAGTTTGAGAAAGCACCAAGTTTCCCTCTACGAGCAGTACTTC.